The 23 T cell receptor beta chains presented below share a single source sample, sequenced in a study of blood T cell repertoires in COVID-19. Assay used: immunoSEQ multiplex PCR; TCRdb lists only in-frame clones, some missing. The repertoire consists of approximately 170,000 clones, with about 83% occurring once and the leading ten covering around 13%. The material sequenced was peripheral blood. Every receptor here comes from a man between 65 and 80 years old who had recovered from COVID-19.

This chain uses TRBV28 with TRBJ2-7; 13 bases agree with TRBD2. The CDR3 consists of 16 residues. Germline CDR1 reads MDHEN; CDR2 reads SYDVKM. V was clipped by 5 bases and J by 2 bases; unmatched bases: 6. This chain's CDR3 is CASSPETSGRPYEQYF. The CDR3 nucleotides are TGTGCCAGCAGTCCCGAGACTAGCGGGAGGCCCTACGAGCAGTACTTC.

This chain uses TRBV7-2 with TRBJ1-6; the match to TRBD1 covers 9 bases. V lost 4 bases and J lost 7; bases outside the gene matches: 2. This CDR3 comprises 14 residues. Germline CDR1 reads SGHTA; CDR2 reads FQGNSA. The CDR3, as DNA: TGTGCCAGCAGCTCCGGGACAGGGAATTCACCCCTCCACTTT. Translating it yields CASSSGTGNSPLHF.

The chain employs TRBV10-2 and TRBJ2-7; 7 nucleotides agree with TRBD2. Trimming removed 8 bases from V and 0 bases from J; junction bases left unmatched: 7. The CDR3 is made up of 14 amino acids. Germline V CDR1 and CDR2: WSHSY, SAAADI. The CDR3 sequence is CASQAGLTSYEQYF. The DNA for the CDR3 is TGCGCCAGCCAGGCGGGACTAACCTCCTACGAGCAGTACTTC.

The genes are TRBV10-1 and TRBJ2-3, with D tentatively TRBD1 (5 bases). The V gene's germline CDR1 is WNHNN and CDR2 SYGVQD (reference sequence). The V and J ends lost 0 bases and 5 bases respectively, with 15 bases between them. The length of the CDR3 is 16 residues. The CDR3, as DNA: TGCGCCAGCAGTGAGTCAGCACTGGGGCTGGGAGATACGCAGTATTTT. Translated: CASSESALGLGDTQYF.

The CDR3 region is CASSSHRGVNTEAFF. The DNA for the CDR3 is TGTGCCAGCAGCTCCCACAGGGGGGTGAACACTGAAGCTTTCTTT. The V call is TRBV7-2, the J call TRBJ1-1; 8 bases fit TRBD1. This CDR3 contains 15 residues. Trimming took 4 bases from V and 0 from J; bases not matched to a gene: 4. CDR1 and CDR2 from the germline V gene are SGHTA and FQGNSA.

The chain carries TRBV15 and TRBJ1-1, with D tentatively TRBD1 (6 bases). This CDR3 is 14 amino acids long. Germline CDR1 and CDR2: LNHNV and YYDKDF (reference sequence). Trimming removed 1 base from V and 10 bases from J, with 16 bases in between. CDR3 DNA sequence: TGTGCCACCAGCAGAGTTACAGGGCTAGGGGGAGCTTTCTTT. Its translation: CATSRVTGLGGAFF.

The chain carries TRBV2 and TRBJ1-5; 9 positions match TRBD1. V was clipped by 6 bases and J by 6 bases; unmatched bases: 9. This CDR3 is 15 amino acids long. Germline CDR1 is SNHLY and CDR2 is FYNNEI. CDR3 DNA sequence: TGTGCCAGCAGCCAACTCGGACAGGGGAGTCAGCCCCAGCATTTT. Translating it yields CASSQLGQGSQPQHF.

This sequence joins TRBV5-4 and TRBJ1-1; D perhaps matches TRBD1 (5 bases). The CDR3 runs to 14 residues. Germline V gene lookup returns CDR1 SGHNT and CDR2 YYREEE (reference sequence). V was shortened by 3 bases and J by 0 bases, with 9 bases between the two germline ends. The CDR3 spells CASSWGGMNTEAFF. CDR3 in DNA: TGTGCCAGCAGCTGGGGGGGGATGAACACTGAAGCTTTCTTT.

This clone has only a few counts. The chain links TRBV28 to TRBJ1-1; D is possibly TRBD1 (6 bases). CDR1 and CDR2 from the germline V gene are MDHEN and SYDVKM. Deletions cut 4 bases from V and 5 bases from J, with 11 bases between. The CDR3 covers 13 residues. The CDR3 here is CASSWTDRTEAFF. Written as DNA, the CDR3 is TGTGCCAGCAGTTGGACAGACAGGACTGAAGCTTTCTTT. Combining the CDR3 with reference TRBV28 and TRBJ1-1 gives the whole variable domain DVKVTQSSRYLVKRTGEKVFLECVQDMDHENMFWYRQDPGLGLRLIYFSYDVKMKEKGDIPEGYSVSREKKERFSLILESASTNQTSMYLCASSWTDRTEAFFGQGTRLTVV.

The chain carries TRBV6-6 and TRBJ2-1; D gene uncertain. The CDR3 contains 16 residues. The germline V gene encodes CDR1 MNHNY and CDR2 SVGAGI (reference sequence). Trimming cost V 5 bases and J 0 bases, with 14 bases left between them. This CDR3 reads CASSRTLVSSYNEQFF. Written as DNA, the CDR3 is TGTGCCAGCAGTCGCACGCTGGTTAGCTCCTACAATGAGCAGTTCTTC.

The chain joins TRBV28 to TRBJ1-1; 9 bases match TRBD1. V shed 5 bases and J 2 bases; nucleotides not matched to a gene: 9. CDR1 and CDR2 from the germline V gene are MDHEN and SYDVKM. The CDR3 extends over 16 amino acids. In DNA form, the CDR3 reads TGTGCCAGCAGTAGCCCCCGGACAGGGGTTAACACTGAAGCTTTCTTT. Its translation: CASSSPRTGVNTEAFF.

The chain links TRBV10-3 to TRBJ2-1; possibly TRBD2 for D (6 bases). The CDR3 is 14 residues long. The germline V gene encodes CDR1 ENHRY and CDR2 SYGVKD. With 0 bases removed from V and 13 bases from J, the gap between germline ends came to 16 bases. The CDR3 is CAISESTGTLGQFF. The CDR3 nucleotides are TGTGCCATCAGTGAGTCGACCGGGACTCTAGGACAGTTCTTC.

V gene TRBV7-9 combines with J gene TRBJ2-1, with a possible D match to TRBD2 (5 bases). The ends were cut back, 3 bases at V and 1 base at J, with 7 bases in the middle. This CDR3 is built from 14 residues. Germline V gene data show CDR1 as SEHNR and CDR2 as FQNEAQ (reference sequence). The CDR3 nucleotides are TGTGCCAGCAGCTTCCGGGAATCCTACAATGAGCAGTTCTTC. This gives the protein CASSFRESYNEQFF.

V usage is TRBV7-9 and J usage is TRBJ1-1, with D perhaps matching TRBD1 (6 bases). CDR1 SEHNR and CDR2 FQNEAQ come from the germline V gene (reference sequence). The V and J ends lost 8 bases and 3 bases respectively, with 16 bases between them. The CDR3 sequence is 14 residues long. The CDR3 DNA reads TGTGCCAGCGGAAGGGGAGGGACATACACTGAAGCTTTCTTT. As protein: CASGRGGTYTEAFF.

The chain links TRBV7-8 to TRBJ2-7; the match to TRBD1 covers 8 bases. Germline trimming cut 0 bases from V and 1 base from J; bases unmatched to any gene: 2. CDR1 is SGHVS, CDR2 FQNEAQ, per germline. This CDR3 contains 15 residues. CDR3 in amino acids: CASSLADRVSYEQYF. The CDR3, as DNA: TGTGCCAGCAGCTTAGCGGACAGGGTTTCCTACGAGCAGTACTTC.

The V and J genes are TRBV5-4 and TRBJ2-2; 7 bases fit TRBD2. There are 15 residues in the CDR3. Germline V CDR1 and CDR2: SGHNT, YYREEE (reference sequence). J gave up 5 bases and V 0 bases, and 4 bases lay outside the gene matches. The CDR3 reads CASSLGLAATGELFF. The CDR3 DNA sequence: TGTGCCAGCAGCTTGGGGCTAGCGGCAACCGGGGAGCTGTTTTTT.

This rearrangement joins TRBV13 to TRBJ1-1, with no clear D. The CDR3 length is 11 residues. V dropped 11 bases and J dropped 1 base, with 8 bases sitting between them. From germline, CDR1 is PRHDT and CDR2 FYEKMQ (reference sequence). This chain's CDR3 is CAARENTEAFF. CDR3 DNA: TGTGCCGCCCGAGAGAACACTGAAGCTTTCTTT. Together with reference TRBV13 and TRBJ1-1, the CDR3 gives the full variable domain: AAGVIQSPRHLIKEKRETATLKCYPIPRHDTVYWYQQGPGQDPQFLISFYEKMQSDKGSIPDRFSAQQFSDYHSELNMSSLELGDSALYFCAARENTEAFFGQGTRLTVV.

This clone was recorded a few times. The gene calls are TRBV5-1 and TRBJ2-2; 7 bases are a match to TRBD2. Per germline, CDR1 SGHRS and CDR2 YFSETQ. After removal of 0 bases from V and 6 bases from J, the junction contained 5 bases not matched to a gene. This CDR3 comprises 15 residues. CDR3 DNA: TGCGCCAGCAGCTTGGGCGGGGGATGGTCCGGGGAGCTGTTTTTT. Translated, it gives CASSLGGGWSGELFF.

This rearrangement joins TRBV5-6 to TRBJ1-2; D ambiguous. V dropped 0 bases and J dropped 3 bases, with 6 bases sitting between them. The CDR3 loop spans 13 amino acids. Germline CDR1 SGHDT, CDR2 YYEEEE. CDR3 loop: CASSLGRDYGYTF. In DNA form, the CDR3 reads TGTGCCAGCAGCTTGGGTCGGGACTATGGCTACACCTTC.

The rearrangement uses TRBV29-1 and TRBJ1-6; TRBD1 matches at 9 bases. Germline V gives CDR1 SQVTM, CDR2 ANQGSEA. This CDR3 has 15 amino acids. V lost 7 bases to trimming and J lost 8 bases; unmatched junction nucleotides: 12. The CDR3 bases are TGCAGCGCAGGCCACAGGGGGCGGATAGATTCACCCCTCCACTTT. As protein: CSAGHRGRIDSPLHF. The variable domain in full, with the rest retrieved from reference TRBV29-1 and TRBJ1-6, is SAVISQKPSRDICQRGTSLTIQCQVDSQVTMMFWYRQQPGQSLTLIATANQGSEATYESGFVIDKFPISRPNLTFSTLTVSNMSPEDSSIYLCSAGHRGRIDSPLHFGNGTRLTVT.

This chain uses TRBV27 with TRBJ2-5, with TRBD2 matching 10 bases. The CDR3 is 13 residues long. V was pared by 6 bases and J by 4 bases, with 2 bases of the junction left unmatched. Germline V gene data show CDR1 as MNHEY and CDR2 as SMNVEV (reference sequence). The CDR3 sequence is CASSGTSAETQYF. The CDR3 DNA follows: TGTGCCAGCAGCGGGACTAGCGCAGAGACCCAGTACTTC.

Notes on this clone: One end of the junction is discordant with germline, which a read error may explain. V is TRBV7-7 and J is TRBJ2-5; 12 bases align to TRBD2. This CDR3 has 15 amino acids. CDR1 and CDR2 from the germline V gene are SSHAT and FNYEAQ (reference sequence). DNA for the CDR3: TGTGCTAGCAGCTCCACCGGGACTAGCGGGGAGACCCAGTACTTC. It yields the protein CASSSTGTSGETQYF.

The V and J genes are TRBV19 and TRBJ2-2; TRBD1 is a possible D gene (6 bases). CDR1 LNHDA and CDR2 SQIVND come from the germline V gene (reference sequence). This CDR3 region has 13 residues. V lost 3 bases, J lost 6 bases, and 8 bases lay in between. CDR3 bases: TGTGCCAGTAGTATCAGGGGACCCGGGGAGCTGTTTTTT. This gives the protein CASSIRGPGELFF.